These 7 T cell receptor beta chains originate from one sample sequenced in a study of shared clonotypes between healthy human individuals. Sequenced by immunoSEQ multiplex PCR; TCRdb stores in-frame clones only, minus some. The profile covers about 1 million clones, with approximately 76% appearing a single time and 1.4% taken by the ten largest. Material: memory CD4+ T cells sorted from blood. Subset described: CD45RA-negative fraction. All receptors come from a man aged 18 to 35 in good health.

The chain combines TRBV29-1 with TRBJ2-2; tentative D call: TRBD2 (6 bases). In germline, CDR1 is SQVTM, CDR2 ANQGSEA. CDR3 size: 13 residues. The V end lost 7 bases, the J end lost 0 bases, and 9 bases lay between the germline ends. The CDR3 sequence is CSGRDSNTGELFF. DNA for the CDR3: TGCAGCGGGAGGGACTCGAACACCGGGGAGCTGTTTTTT.

The gene calls are TRBV11-2 and TRBJ2-5; possibly TRBD1 for D (5 bases). V lost 0 bases and J lost 2, with 10 bases in between. The CDR3 has 15 residues. Germline V gives CDR1 SGHAT, CDR2 FQNNGV. This CDR3 reads CASSLEGQKQETQYF. For the CDR3, the DNA is TGTGCCAGCAGCTTAGAGGGGCAAAAGCAAGAGACCCAGTACTTC.

The sample holds a few counts of this clone. The chain recombines TRBV5-1 with TRBJ2-5; no reliable D call. Germline values: CDR1 SGHRS, CDR2 YFSETQ. The V and J ends lost 4 bases and 5 bases respectively, with 15 bases between them. The CDR3 extends over 14 amino acids. In nucleotides, the CDR3 is TGCGCCAGCAGCCTTAGAGCAAGCCGGGAGACCCAGTACTTC. It yields the protein CASSLRASRETQYF. The full variable domain, with the rest looked up from reference TRBV5-1 and TRBJ2-5, is KAGVTQTPRYLIKTRGQQVTLSCSPISGHRSVSWYQQTPGQGLQFLFEYFSETQRNKGNFPGRFSGRQFSNSRSEMNVSTLELGDSALYLCASSLRASRETQYFGPGTRLLVL.

This clone was detected ten times or more. This sequence joins TRBV5-4 and TRBJ2-2; 8 nucleotides align to TRBD1. This CDR3 has 15 amino acids. CDR1 and CDR2 from the germline V gene are SGHNT and YYREEE (reference sequence). Trimming removed 1 base from V and 6 bases from J; junction bases left unmatched: 5. CDR3 DNA: TGTGCCAGCAGCTTGACGACAGGGGCAGCCGGGGAGCTGTTTTTT. It encodes CASSLTTGAAGELFF. Looking up the rest from reference TRBV5-4 and TRBJ2-2 gives the full variable domain: ETGVTQSPTHLIKTRGQQVTLRCSSQSGHNTVSWYQQALGQGPQFIFQYYREEENGRGNFPPRFSGLQFPNYSSELNVNALELDDSALYLCASSLTTGAAGELFFGEGSRLTVL.

The rearrangement links TRBV7-9 to TRBJ2-2; TRBD1 aligns across 9 bases. V shed 8 bases, J shed 6 bases, and the junction held 10 bases outside the gene matches. The length of the CDR3 is 15 residues. Per the germline V gene, CDR1 is SEHNR and CDR2 is FQNEAQ (reference sequence). In DNA form, the CDR3 reads TGTGCCAGCCTAAAAGGGGGACAGGGTTCCGGGGAGCTGTTTTTT. It is translated as CASLKGGQGSGELFF. Looking up the rest from reference TRBV7-9 and TRBJ2-2 gives the full variable domain: DTGVSQNPRHKITKRGQNVTFRCDPISEHNRLYWYRQTLGQGPEFLTYFQNEAQLEKSRLLSDRFSAERPKGSFSTLEIQRTEQGDSAMYLCASLKGGQGSGELFFGEGSRLTVL.

This sequence joins TRBV6-1 and TRBJ2-2; D perhaps matches TRBD1 (6 bases). Germline V CDR1 and CDR2: MNHNS, SASEGT. The CDR3 runs 15 residues. Trimming took 5 bases from V and 2 from J, leaving 12 bases between them. The CDR3 here is CASSSGTPNTGELFF. CDR3 in DNA: TGTGCCAGCAGTTCCGGGACACCTAACACCGGGGAGCTGTTTTTT.

The rearrangement links TRBV7-8 to TRBJ2-1; D might be TRBD2 (5 bases). Trimming stripped 4 bases from V and 1 base from J, with 11 bases between. The CDR3 consists of 15 residues. Germline CDR1 reads SGHVS; CDR2 reads FQNEAQ. As DNA, the CDR3 is TGTGCCAGCAGCTCCATAGAGGGATCCTACAATGAGCAGTTCTTC. This sequence encodes CASSSIEGSYNEQFF.